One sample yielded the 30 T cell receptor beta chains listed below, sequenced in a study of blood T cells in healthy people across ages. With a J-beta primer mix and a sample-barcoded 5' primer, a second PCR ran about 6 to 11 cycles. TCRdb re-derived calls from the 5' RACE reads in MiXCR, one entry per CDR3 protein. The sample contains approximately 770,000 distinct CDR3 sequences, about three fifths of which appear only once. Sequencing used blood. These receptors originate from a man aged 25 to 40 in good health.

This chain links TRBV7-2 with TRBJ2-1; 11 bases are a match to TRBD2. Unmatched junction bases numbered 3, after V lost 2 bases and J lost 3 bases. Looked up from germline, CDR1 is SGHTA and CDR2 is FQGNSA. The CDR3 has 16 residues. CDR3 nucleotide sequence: TGTGCCAGCAGCTTAATAGCGGGAGGGGTCTACAATGAGCAGTTCTTC. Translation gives CASSLIAGGVYNEQFF.

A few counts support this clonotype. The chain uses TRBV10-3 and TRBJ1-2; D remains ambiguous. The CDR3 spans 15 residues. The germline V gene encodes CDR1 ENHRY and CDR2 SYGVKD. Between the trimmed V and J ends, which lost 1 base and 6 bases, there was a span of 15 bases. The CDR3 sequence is CAISEFREPRHGYTF. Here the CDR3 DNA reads TGTGCCATCAGTGAGTTTCGTGAGCCCCGGCATGGCTACACCTTC.

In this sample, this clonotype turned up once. DNA of the CDR3: TGCGCCAGCAGCCAAGGAACCACGGCAACTAATGAAAAACTGTTTTTT. This encodes CASSQGTTATNEKLFF. The chain uses TRBV4-1 and TRBJ1-4, with no clear D. V was cut by 1 base and J by 0 bases, with 9 bases left in between. Germline V CDR1 and CDR2: MGHRA, YSYEKL. The CDR3 consists of 16 residues.

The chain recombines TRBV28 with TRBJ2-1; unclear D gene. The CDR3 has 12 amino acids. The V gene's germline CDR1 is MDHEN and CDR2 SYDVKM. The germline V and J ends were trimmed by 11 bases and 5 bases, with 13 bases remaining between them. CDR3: CACVAEDNEQFF. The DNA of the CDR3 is TGTGCCTGCGTGGCAGAAGACAATGAGCAGTTCTTC.

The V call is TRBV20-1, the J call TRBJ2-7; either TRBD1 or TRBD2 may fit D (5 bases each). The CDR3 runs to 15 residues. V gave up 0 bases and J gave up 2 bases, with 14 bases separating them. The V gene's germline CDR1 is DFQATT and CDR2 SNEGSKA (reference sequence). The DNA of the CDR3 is TGCAGTGCTAGAGATCCAGGCTTGGGGGCCTACGAGCAGTACTTC. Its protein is CSARDPGLGAYEQYF.

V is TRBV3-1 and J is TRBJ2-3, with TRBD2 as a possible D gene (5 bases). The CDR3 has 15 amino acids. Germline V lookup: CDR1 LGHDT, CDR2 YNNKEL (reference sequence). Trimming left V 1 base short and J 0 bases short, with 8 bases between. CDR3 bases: TGTGCCAGCAGCCAAGCCGGGGTCAGCACAGATACGCAGTATTTT. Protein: CASSQAGVSTDTQYF.

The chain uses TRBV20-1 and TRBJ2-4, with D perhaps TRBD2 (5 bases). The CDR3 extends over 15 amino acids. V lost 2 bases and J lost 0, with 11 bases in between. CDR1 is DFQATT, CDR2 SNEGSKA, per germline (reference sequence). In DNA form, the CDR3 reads TGCAGTGCTAGAACCGGGGTACTAGCCAAAAACATTCAGTACTTC. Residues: CSARTGVLAKNIQYF.

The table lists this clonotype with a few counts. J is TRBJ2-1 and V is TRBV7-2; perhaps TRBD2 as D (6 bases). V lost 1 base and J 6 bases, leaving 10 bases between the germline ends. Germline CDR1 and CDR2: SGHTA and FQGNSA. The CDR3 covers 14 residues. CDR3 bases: TGTGCCAGCAGCTTAGGTGGGACTCGCAATGAGCAGTTCTTC. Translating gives CASSLGGTRNEQFF.

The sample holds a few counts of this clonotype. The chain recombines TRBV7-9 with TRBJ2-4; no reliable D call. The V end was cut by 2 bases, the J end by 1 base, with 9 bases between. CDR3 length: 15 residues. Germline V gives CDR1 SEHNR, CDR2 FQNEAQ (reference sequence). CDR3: CASSLPSGAKNIQYF. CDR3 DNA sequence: TGTGCCAGCAGCTTACCGTCAGGTGCCAAAAACATTCAGTACTTC.

CDR3 region: CASSYSALVKVQYF. CDR3 nucleotides: TGTGCCAGCAGTTACTCTGCGTTGGTCAAAGTTCAGTACTTC. V usage is TRBV6-5 and J usage is TRBJ2-4; no clear D. Germline V CDR1 and CDR2: MNHEY, SVGAGI. The CDR3 is made up of 14 amino acids. V was clipped by 0 bases and J by 11 bases, with 14 bases between them.

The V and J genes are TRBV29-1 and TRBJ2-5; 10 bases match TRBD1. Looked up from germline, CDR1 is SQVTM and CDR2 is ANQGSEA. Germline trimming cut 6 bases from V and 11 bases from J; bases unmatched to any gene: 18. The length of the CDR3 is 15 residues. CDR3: CSVKDLTTGGGQQYF. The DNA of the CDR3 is TGCAGCGTCAAAGACCTTACGACAGGGGGCGGACAGCAGTACTTC.

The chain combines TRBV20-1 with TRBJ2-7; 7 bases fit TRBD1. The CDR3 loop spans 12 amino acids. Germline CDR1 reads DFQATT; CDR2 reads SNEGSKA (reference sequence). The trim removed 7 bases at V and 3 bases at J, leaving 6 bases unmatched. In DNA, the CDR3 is TGCAGTGGGACGGGACAGCTCTACGAGCAGTACTTC. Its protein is CSGTGQLYEQYF.

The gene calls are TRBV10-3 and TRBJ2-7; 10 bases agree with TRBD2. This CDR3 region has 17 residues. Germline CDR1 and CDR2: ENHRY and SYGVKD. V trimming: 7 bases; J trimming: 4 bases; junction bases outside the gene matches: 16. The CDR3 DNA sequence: TGTGCCATCACCGAGGATGGACTAGCGGTATGGGGTTACGAGCAGTACTTC. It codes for CAITEDGLAVWGYEQYF.

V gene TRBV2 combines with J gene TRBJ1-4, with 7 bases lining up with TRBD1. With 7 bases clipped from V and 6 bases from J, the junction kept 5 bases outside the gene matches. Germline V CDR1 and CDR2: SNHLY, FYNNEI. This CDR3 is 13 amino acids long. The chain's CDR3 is CASNDRVDEKLFF. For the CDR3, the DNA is TGTGCCAGCAACGACAGGGTGGATGAAAAACTGTTTTTT.

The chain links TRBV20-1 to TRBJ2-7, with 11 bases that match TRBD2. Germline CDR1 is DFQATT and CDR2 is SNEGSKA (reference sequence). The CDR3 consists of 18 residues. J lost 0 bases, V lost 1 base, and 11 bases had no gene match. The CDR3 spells CSARGLSSSGRSSYEQYF. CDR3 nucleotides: TGCAGTGCTAGAGGTCTGTCGTCTAGCGGGAGGAGCTCCTACGAGCAGTACTTC.

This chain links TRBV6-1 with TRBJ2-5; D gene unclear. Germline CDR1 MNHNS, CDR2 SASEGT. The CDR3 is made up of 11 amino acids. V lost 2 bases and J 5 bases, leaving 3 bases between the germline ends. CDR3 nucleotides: TGTGCCAGCAGTGAAATGGAGACCCAGTACTTC. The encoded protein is CASSEMETQYF.

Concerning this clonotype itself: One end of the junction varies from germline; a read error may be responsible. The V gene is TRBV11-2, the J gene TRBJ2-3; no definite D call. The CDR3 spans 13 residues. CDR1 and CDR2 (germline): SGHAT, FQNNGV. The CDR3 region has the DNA TGTGCCAGCAGCTTAAGACCTGCAGAGACGCAGTATTTT. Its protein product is CASSLRPAETQYF.

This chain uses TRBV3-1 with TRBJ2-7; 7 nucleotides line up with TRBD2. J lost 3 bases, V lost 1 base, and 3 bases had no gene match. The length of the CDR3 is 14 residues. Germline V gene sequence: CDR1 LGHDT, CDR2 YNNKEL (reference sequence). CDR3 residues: CASSQGDYHYEQYF. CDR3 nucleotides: TGTGCCAGCAGCCAAGGGGACTACCACTACGAGCAGTACTTC.

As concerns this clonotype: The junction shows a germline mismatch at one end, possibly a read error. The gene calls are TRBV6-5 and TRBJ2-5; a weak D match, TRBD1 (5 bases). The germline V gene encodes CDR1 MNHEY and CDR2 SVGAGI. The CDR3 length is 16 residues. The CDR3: CASSLYRIGSQETRYF. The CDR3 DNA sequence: TGTGCCAGCAGTCTCTACAGGATCGGATCGCAAGAGACCCGGTACTTC.

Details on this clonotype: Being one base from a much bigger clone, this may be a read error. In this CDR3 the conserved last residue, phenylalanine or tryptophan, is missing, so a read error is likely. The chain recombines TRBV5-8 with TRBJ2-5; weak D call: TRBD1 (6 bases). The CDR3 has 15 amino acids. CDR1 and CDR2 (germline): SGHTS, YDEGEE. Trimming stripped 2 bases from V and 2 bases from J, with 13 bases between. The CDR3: CASSLSSDRQETQYY. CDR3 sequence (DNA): TGTGCCAGCAGCTTATCAAGCGACAGGCAAGAGACCCAGTACTAC.

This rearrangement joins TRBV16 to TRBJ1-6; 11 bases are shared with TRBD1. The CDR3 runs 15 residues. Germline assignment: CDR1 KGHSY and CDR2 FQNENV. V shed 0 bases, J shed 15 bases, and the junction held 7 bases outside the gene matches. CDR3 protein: CASSQSGTGGHVLHF. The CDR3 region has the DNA TGTGCCAGCAGCCAATCGGGGACAGGGGGGCACGTCCTCCACTTT.

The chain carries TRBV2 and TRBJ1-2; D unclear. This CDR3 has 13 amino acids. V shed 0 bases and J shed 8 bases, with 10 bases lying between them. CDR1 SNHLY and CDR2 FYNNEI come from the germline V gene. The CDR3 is CASSEARAGGYTF. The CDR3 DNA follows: TGTGCCAGCAGTGAAGCGCGTGCGGGAGGCTACACCTTC.

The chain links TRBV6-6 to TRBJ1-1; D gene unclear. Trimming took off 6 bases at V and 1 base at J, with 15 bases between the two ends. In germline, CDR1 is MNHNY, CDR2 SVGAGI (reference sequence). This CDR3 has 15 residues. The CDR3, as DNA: TGTGCCAGCAGCAACCAGAAAGACTCGAACACTGAAGCTTTCTTT. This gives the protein CASSNQKDSNTEAFF.

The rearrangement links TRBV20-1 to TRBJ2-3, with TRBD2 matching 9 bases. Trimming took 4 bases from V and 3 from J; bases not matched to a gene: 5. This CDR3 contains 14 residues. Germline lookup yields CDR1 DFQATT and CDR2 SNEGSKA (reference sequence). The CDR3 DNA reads TGCAGTGCTATACCCAGCGGGAGGACAGATACGCAGTATTTT. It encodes CSAIPSGRTDTQYF.

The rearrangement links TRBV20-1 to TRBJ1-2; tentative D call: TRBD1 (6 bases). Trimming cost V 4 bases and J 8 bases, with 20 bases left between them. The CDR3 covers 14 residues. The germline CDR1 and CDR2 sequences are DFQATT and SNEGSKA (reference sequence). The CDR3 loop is CSATRGRAGSGYTF. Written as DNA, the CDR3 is TGCAGTGCTACAAGGGGGAGGGCGGGTTCCGGCTACACCTTC.

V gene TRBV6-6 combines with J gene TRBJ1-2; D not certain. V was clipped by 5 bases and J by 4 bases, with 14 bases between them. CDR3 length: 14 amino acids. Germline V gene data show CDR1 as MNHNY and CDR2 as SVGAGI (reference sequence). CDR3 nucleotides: TGTGCCAGCAGTGAAGGGTTACAACTCTATGGCTACACCTTC. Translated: CASSEGLQLYGYTF.

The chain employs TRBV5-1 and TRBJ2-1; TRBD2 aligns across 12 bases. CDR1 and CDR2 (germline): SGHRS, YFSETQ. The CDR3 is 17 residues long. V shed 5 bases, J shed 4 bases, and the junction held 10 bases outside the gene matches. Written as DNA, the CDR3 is TGCGCCAGCAGACTTGGGTTTCTAGCGGGAGGGTACAATGAGCAGTTCTTC. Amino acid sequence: CASRLGFLAGGYNEQFF.

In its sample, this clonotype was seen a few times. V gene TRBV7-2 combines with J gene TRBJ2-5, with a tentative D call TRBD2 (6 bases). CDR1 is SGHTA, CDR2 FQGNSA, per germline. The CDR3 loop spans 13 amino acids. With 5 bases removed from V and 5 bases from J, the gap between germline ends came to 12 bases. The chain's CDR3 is CASSPGTPETQYF. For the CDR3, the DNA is TGTGCCAGCAGCCCGGGGACTCCGGAGACCCAGTACTTC. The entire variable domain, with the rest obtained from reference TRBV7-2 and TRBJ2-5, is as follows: GAGVSQSPSNKVTEKGKDVELRCDPISGHTALYWYRQSLGQGLEFLIYFQGNSAPDKSGLPSDRFSAERTGGSVSTLTIQRTQQEDSAVYLCASSPGTPETQYFGPGTRLLVL.

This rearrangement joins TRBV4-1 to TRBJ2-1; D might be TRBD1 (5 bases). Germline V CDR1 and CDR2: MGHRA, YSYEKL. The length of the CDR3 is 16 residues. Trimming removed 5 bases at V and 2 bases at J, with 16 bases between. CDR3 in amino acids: CASSARGAATYNEQFF. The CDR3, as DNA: TGCGCCAGCAGCGCCCGTGGGGCAGCTACCTACAATGAGCAGTTCTTC.

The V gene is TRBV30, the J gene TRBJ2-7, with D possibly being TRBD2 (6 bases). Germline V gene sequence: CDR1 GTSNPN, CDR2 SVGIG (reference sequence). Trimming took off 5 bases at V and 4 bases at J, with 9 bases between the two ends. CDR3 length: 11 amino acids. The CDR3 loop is CAWAAGYEQYF. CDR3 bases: TGTGCCTGGGCCGCGGGGTACGAGCAGTACTTC.